The 20 T cell receptor beta chains listed next were all sequenced from one sample in a study of blood T cell repertoires in COVID-19. Only in-frame clones appear in the TCRdb table, and some are missing; sequencing was by immunoSEQ multiplex PCR. The sample yields some 150,000 clones, approximately 86% seen once. Sequenced: peripheral blood. The receptors come from a woman aged 55 to 70 who had recovered from COVID-19.

The chain joins TRBV5-6 to TRBJ2-5; TRBD1 aligns across 9 bases. Losses at the gene ends were 7 bases for V and 5 bases for J; bases not matched to a gene: 6. The CDR3 has 13 amino acids. CDR1 SGHDT and CDR2 YYEEEE come from the germline V gene. The CDR3 nucleotides are TGTGCCAGCGGGAGAGGACAGGGGGAGACCCAGTACTTC. This encodes CASGRGQGETQYF.

The sample holds one count of this clone. The V call is TRBV5-6, the J call TRBJ1-2; maybe TRBD1 (6 bases). The CDR3 has 13 amino acids. Germline V lookup: CDR1 SGHDT, CDR2 YYEEEE. The germline V and J ends were trimmed by 3 bases and 8 bases, with 14 bases remaining between them. The CDR3 loop reads CASSYGPGEGYTF. CDR3 DNA: TGTGCCAGCAGCTACGGCCCAGGGGAGGGCTACACCTTC. The complete variable domain, with remaining parts taken from reference TRBV5-6 and TRBJ1-2, reads DAGVTQSPTHLIKTRGQQVTLRCSPKSGHDTVSWYQQALGQGPQFIFQYYEEEERQRGNFPDRFSGHQFPNYSSELNVNALLLGDSALYLCASSYGPGEGYTFGSGTRLTVV.

The rearrangement joins TRBV2 to TRBJ2-3; 7 bases map to TRBD2. V lost 4 bases, J lost 3 bases, and 4 bases stayed unmatched. The CDR3 sequence is 14 residues long. Per germline, CDR1 SNHLY and CDR2 FYNNEI. This CDR3 is CASSAGGITDTQYF. CDR3 nucleotides: TGTGCCAGCAGTGCGGGGGGTATTACAGATACGCAGTATTTT.

The V gene is TRBV28, the J gene TRBJ2-1; 9 positions agree with TRBD2. The CDR3 covers 16 residues. Germline lookup yields CDR1 MDHEN and CDR2 SYDVKM. V lost 10 bases to trimming and J lost 0 bases; unmatched junction nucleotides: 10. The CDR3, as DNA: TGTGCCACACAAATTAGCGGGGGCCTCTCCTACAATGAGCAGTTCTTC. Residues: CATQISGGLSYNEQFF. Looking up the rest from reference TRBV28 and TRBJ2-1 gives the full variable domain: DVKVTQSSRYLVKRTGEKVFLECVQDMDHENMFWYRQDPGLGLRLIYFSYDVKMKEKGDIPEGYSVSREKKERFSLILESASTNQTSMYLCATQISGGLSYNEQFFGPGTRLTVL.

The rearrangement links TRBV30 to TRBJ1-2; TRBD1 matches 10 bases. The CDR3 totals 14 residues. Germline assignment: CDR1 GTSNPN and CDR2 SVGIG (reference sequence). Trimming removed 4 bases from V and 4 bases from J; junction bases left unmatched: 6. The CDR3 reads CAWINDRGLYGYTF. The CDR3 bases are TGTGCCTGGATTAACGACAGGGGGCTCTATGGCTACACCTTC.

The chain carries TRBV2 and TRBJ2-3; maybe TRBD1 (7 bases). Trimming removed 6 bases from V and 1 base from J, with 14 bases in between. This CDR3 contains 15 residues. CDR1 SNHLY and CDR2 FYNNEI come from the germline V gene. CDR3 in DNA: TGTGCCAGCAGATTGACAGGGACTCGCACAGATACGCAGTATTTT. It yields the protein CASRLTGTRTDTQYF.

V usage is TRBV2 and J usage is TRBJ2-5; 8 bases are a match to TRBD1. Germline V gives CDR1 SNHLY, CDR2 FYNNEI. There are 12 residues in the CDR3. V shed 9 bases and J 5 bases; nucleotides not matched to a gene: 5. CDR3 in amino acids: CASGQGDETQYF. In DNA, the CDR3 is TGTGCCAGTGGACAGGGCGACGAGACCCAGTACTTC. Supplemented by reference TRBV2 and TRBJ2-5, the full variable domain reads EPEVTQTPSHQVTQMGQEVILRCVPISNHLYFYWYRQILGQKVEFLVSFYNNEISEKSEIFDDQFSVERPDGSNFTLKIRSTKLEDSAMYFCASGQGDETQYFGPGTRLLVL.

The V call is TRBV6-6, the J call TRBJ2-5; TRBD2 matches 8 bases. This CDR3 has 15 residues. In germline, CDR1 is MNHNY, CDR2 SVGAGI (reference sequence). Germline trimming cut 6 bases from V and 4 bases from J; bases unmatched to any gene: 10. The CDR3: CASSTTGTRTETQYF. CDR3 DNA sequence: TGTGCCAGCAGCACGACCGGGACTAGAACAGAGACCCAGTACTTC.

In its sample, this clone was seen once. This chain connects TRBV28 to TRBJ2-5, with a possible D match to TRBD1 (5 bases). The germline gives CDR1 MDHEN, CDR2 SYDVKM. V lost 10 bases and J 2 bases, leaving 14 bases between the germline ends. The CDR3 contains 13 residues. This chain's CDR3 is CANADSGQETQYF. CDR3 nucleotides: TGTGCCAACGCCGACAGTGGGCAAGAGACCCAGTACTTC.

In its sample, this clone was seen once. V usage is TRBV12-3 or TRBV12-4 and J usage is TRBJ2-1; TRBD1 is a possible D gene (5 bases). This CDR3 region has 13 residues. Between the trimmed V and J ends, which lost 1 base and 7 bases, there was a span of 8 bases. Here the CDR3 reads CASSLGTWNEQFF. CDR3 nucleotides: TGTGCCAGCAGTTTAGGGACATGGAATGAGCAGTTCTTC.

The J gene is TRBJ1-1, the V gene TRBV5-1; the D is unclear. This CDR3 spans 13 amino acids. V dropped 4 bases and J dropped 4 bases, with 11 bases sitting between them. CDR1 and CDR2 (germline): SGHRS, YFSETQ. CDR3 bases: TGCGCCAGCAGCCCGATCGTTAGCACTGAAGCTTTCTTT. Protein sequence: CASSPIVSTEAFF.

The count of this clone is one. This chain joins TRBV11-2 and TRBJ1-6; 7 nucleotides agree with TRBD1. Germline assignment: CDR1 SGHAT and CDR2 FQNNGV. This CDR3 region has 14 residues. Unmatched junction bases numbered 9, after V lost 8 bases and J lost 8 bases. This chain's CDR3 is CASLHTGADSPLHF. In nucleotides, the CDR3 is TGTGCCAGCTTACATACAGGGGCGGATTCACCCCTCCACTTT.

The V call is TRBV6-1, the J call TRBJ2-5, with 7 bases fitting TRBD2. The germline gives CDR1 MNHNS, CDR2 SASEGT. CDR3 length: 15 amino acids. Germline trimming cut 1 base from V and 5 bases from J; bases unmatched to any gene: 7. CDR3 nucleotide sequence: TGTGCCAGCAGTGAAGGGCAAGCGGGGTGGGAGACCCAGTACTTC. Translating gives CASSEGQAGWETQYF.

This clone turned up a few times. The chain combines TRBV7-2 with TRBJ2-1; D gene ambiguous. The CDR3 consists of 15 residues. The germline V and J ends were trimmed by 3 bases and 0 bases, with 9 bases remaining between them. Germline V gene lookup returns CDR1 SGHTA and CDR2 FQGNSA. The CDR3 loop is CASSFYSSSYNEQFF. CDR3 bases: TGTGCCAGCAGCTTTTACAGCAGCTCCTACAATGAGCAGTTCTTC. The full variable domain, its missing parts supplied by reference TRBV7-2 and TRBJ2-1, is GAGVSQSPSNKVTEKGKDVELRCDPISGHTALYWYRQSLGQGLEFLIYFQGNSAPDKSGLPSDRFSAERTGGSVSTLTIQRTQQEDSAVYLCASSFYSSSYNEQFFGPGTRLTVL.

This clone occurred once. The chain has TRBV11-2 and TRBJ1-5; TRBD1 agrees at 11 bases. The CDR3 spans 15 residues. Germline lookup yields CDR1 SGHAT and CDR2 FQNNGV. V shed 5 bases, J shed 5 bases, and the junction held 5 bases outside the gene matches. The DNA for the CDR3 is TGTGCCAGCAGCGCTGGGACAGGGGGTCATCAGCCCCAGCATTTT. Amino acid sequence: CASSAGTGGHQPQHF.

The chain has TRBV6-1 and TRBJ1-6; D perhaps matches TRBD1 (6 bases). Looked up from germline, CDR1 is MNHNS and CDR2 is SASEGT. This CDR3 has 14 residues. V lost 3 bases to trimming and J lost 10 bases, with 13 bases between them. The CDR3 nucleotides are TGTGCCAGCAGTGAGGAGGGGGGGAGATCACCCCTCCACTTT. This encodes CASSEEGGRSPLHF.

The rearrangement links TRBV28 to TRBJ1-1, with D possibly TRBD1 on 5 matching bases. The CDR3 is 16 amino acids. The germline gives CDR1 MDHEN, CDR2 SYDVKM. V was cut by 3 bases and J by 0 bases, with 14 bases left in between. Written as DNA, the CDR3 is TGTGCCAGCAGTTTGAGACAGATTTACATGAACACTGAAGCTTTCTTT. Encoded protein: CASSLRQIYMNTEAFF.

This chain uses TRBV4-1 with TRBJ2-7; weak D call: TRBD2 (6 bases). In germline, CDR1 is MGHRA, CDR2 YSYEKL. The CDR3 is 13 residues long. Trimming stripped 1 base from V and 6 bases from J, with 10 bases between. The CDR3, as DNA: TGCGCCAGCAGCCAAGCGGGGGTGGGCGAGCAGTACTTC. It is translated as CASSQAGVGEQYF.

This clone was observed a few times. CDR3 amino acids: CASSPPGTGRDLNYGYTF. DNA of the CDR3: TGTGCCAGCTCACCACCGGGGACAGGGAGAGACCTAAACTATGGCTACACCTTC. This chain joins TRBV18 and TRBJ1-2, with 9 bases that match TRBD1. J gave up 2 bases and V 0 bases, and 10 bases lay outside the gene matches. The CDR3 is 18 amino acids. CDR1 is KGHSH and CDR2 is LQKENI in the germline V gene.

This rearrangement joins TRBV30 to TRBJ1-2, with 8 bases fitting TRBD1. V was pared by 7 bases and J by 2 bases, with 6 bases of the junction left unmatched. Per germline, CDR1 GTSNPN and CDR2 SVGIG (reference sequence). CDR3 size: 13 residues. The CDR3 here is CAYHRTGNYGYTF. The CDR3 nucleotides are TGTGCCTACCACCGGACAGGGAACTATGGCTACACCTTC.